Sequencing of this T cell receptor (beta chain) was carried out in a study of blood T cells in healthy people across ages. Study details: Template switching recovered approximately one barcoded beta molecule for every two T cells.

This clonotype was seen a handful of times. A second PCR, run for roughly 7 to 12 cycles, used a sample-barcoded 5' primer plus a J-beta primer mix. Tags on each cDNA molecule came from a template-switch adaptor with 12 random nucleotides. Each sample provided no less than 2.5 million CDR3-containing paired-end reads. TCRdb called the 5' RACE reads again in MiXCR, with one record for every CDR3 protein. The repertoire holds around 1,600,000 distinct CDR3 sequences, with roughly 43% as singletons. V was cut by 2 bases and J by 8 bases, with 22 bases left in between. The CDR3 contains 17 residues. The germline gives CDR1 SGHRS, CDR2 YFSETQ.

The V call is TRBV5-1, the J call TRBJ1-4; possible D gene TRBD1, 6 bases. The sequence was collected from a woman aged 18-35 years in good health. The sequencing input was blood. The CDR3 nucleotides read TGCGCCAGCAGCTTCTTCCCTGTAACAGGGCTATACGAAAAACTGTTTTTT. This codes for CASSFFPVTGLYEKLFF.